Presented here are 9 T cell receptor beta chains from one specimen sequenced in a study of T cell responses to AZD1222 COVID-19 vaccine. The protocol was immunoSEQ multiplex PCR, while the TCRdb copy is restricted to in-frame clones and leaves out a portion. The repertoire has more than 110,000 clones, more than 85% of them found once; the top ten carry roughly 3.1%. The material sequenced was peripheral blood, taken on day 0 of AZD1222 vaccination. The receptors come from an adult in good health.

The V call is TRBV7-9, the J call TRBJ2-3, with D uncertain. The length of the CDR3 is 13 residues. Trimming pared 5 bases from V and 5 bases from J, leaving 11 bases between. Germline loops: CDR1 SEHNR, CDR2 FQNEAQ (reference sequence). For the CDR3, the DNA is TGTGCCAGCAGCCTGGTTACGGAAGATACGCAGTATTTT. This sequence encodes CASSLVTEDTQYF.

The chain recombines TRBV4-1 with TRBJ2-3; D is uncertain. Germline-derived CDR1 and CDR2 are MGHRA and YSYEKL. There are 16 residues in the CDR3. Deletions cut 5 bases from V and 0 bases from J, with 15 bases between. CDR3 DNA sequence: TGCGCCAGCAGCTCCCGGATACAAGGTAGCACAGATACGCAGTATTTT. Encoded protein: CASSSRIQGSTDTQYF.

The CDR3 bases are TGTGCCACCAGTGATTTCGGAGGTGAAGCTTTCTTT. Its protein is CATSDFGGEAFF. The V call is TRBV24-1, the J call TRBJ1-1; the D is unclear. Per the germline V gene, CDR1 is KGHDR and CDR2 is SFDVKD. Between the trimmed V and J ends, which lost 1 base and 7 bases, there was a span of 6 bases. The CDR3 length is 12 residues.

The rearrangement uses TRBV3-1 (or the pseudogene TRBV3-2) and TRBJ1-4, with 7 bases aligning to TRBD1. Unmatched junction bases numbered 13, after V lost 0 bases and J lost 0 bases. CDR3 length equals 20 residues. CDR1 and CDR2 from the germline V gene are LGHDT and YNNKEL (reference sequence). The CDR3 sequence: CASSQDISGTEVATNEKLFF. Here the CDR3 DNA reads TGTGCCAGCAGCCAAGACATTTCCGGGACAGAGGTTGCAACTAATGAAAAACTGTTTTTT.

The V and J genes are TRBV2 and TRBJ2-7; the D gene is possibly TRBD2 (7 bases). Between the trimmed V and J ends, which lost 5 bases and 7 bases, there was a span of 24 bases. Germline CDR1 SNHLY, CDR2 FYNNEI. The CDR3 is 16 amino acids. DNA of the CDR3: TGTGCCAGCAGTCGCCCGACAGGTGGGGACTACGAAGAGCAGTACTTC. As protein: CASSRPTGGDYEEQYF.

This clone was detected a few times. The V gene is TRBV10-1, the J gene TRBJ2-2, with 9 bases that match TRBD2. With V trimmed by 2 bases and J by 5 bases, 6 bases remained unmatched. There are 16 residues in the CDR3. Looked up from germline, CDR1 is WNHNN and CDR2 is SYGVQD (reference sequence). The CDR3 loop reads CASSELLLAGTGELFF. The CDR3 nucleotides are TGCGCCAGCAGTGAGCTTTTGCTAGCGGGGACCGGGGAGCTGTTTTTT.

The chain is built from TRBV7-2 and TRBJ2-7; no clear D. The germline gives CDR1 SGHTA, CDR2 FQGNSA. This CDR3 is built from 14 residues. Trimming took off 1 base at V and 2 bases at J, with 9 bases between the two ends. This CDR3 is CASSLGGGAYEQYF. In DNA form, the CDR3 reads TGTGCCAGCAGCTTAGGCGGCGGTGCCTACGAGCAGTACTTC.

This clone has a single count. The chain carries TRBV6-5 and TRBJ2-7; tentative D call: TRBD2 (6 bases). CDR3 size: 14 residues. V shed 10 bases and J shed 0 bases, with 16 bases lying between them. Per germline, CDR1 MNHEY and CDR2 SVGAGI. The CDR3 spells CATATGTHSYEQYF. In nucleotides, the CDR3 is TGTGCCACCGCCACCGGGACTCACTCCTACGAGCAGTACTTC.

V gene TRBV29-1 combines with J gene TRBJ2-1; the D gene is possibly TRBD2 (5 bases). The CDR3 contains 15 residues. V was cut by 1 base and J by 0 bases, with 10 bases left in between. CDR1 is SQVTM, CDR2 ANQGSEA, per germline. The CDR3 DNA reads as TGCAGCGTTGAAGGGCTAGCAGGCTCCTACAATGAGCAGTTCTTC. Amino acid sequence: CSVEGLAGSYNEQFF.